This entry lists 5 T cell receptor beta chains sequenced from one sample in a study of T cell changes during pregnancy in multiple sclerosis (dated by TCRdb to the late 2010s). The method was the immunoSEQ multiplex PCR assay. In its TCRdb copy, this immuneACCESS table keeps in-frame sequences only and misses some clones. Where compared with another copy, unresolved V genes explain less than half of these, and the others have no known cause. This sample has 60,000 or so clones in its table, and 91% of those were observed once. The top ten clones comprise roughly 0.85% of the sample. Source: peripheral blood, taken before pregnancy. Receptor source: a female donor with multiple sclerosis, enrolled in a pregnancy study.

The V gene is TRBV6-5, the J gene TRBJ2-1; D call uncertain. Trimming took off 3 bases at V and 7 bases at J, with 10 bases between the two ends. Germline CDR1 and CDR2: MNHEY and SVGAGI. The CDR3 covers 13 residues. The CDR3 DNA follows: TGTGCCAGCAGTTATACCTTACAAAATGAGCAGTTCTTC. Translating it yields CASSYTLQNEQFF.

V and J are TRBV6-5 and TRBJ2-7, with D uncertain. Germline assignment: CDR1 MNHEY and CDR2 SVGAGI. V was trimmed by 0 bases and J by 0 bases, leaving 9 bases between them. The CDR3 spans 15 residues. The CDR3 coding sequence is TGTGCCAGCAGTTACTCGAGGTATCCCTCCTACGAGCAGTACTTC. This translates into CASSYSRYPSYEQYF.

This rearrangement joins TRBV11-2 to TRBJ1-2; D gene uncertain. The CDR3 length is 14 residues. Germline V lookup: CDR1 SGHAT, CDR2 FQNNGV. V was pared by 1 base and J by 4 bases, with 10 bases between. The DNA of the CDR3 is TGTGCCAGCAGCTTAGCTTATTCGGGCTATGGCTACACCTTC. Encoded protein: CASSLAYSGYGYTF.

The CDR3 region is CAINTETGANTEAFF. The CDR3 DNA reads as TGTGCCATCAATACTGAGACAGGGGCGAACACTGAAGCTTTCTTT. The genes are TRBV10-3 and TRBJ1-1; TRBD1 matches at 8 bases. Per the germline V gene, CDR1 is ENHRY and CDR2 is SYGVKD. The length of the CDR3 is 15 residues. J gave up 1 base and V 7 bases, and 8 bases lay outside the gene matches.

Here the CDR3 DNA reads TGTGCCAGCAGCTACCCTCGATACAGGGGCTACACTGAAGCTTTCTTT. As protein: CASSYPRYRGYTEAFF. The V call is TRBV7-8, the J call TRBJ1-1, with 7 bases identical to TRBD1. Looked up from germline, CDR1 is SGHVS and CDR2 is FQNEAQ. V shed 4 bases and J 3 bases; nucleotides not matched to a gene: 11. The CDR3 totals 16 residues.